These T cell receptor beta chains were read from a single sample in a study of chemoradiotherapy in HPV16-positive cancers. The table came from immunoSEQ multiplex PCR; TCRdb's copy has only in-frame clones and leaves some out. The table records more than 9,000 clones, 90% of them present only once. Collection of the sample occurred from a patient who underwent chemoradiotherapy. The receptors stem from a human donor with HPV-associated anogenital cancer. Each CDR3 is given with its conserved first and last residue.

v_call	j_call	cdr3_aa
TRBV27	TRBJ1-6	CASSSGQLSSPLHF
TRBV7-6	TRBJ2-5	CATTAGGSPSETQYF
TRBV7-2	TRBJ2-2	CASSPRGGASNTGELFF
TRBV7-9	TRBJ2-5	CASSPQARKQETQYF
TRBV19	TRBJ2-2	CASSILSMSRTGELFF
TRBV7-2	TRBJ1-2	CASSLFQPSPANYGYTF
TRBV19	TRBJ2-5	CASSIFRGTQETQYF
TRBV5-4	TRBJ2-6	CASSRGLAGHSGANVLTF
TRBV7-3	TRBJ2-5	CASRLTPGVDPLNF
TRBV5-4	TRBJ2-7	CASSSGTSGPYEQYF
TRBV19	TRBJ2-1	CASSIFPGLDNEQFF
TRBV21-1	TRBJ2-4	CASSKVVGDDRGSLAKNIQYF
TRBV9	TRBJ1-2	CASSTSGQSYGYTF
TRBV5-1	TRBJ1-2	CASSFSGQGTSGGYTF
TRBV15	TRBJ1-4	CATSRVSGEKLFF
TRBV5-1	TRBJ2-3	CASSRGRPGGPGDTQYF
TRBV5-5	TRBJ1-6	CASTEQRASYNSPLHF
TRBV6-5	TRBJ1-1	CASSRDSLRTEAFF
TRBV6-4	TRBJ2-2	CASSDQPSGSIPGELFF
TRBV6-1	TRBJ1-2	CATDRNYGYTF
TRBV9	TRBJ1-2	CASSMDRRPYGYTF
TRBV5-5	TRBJ1-4	CASSLGGRGEKLFF
TRBV9	TRBJ1-1	CASSVGGRSNTEAFF
TRBV19	TRBJ1-1	CASSIDPAGTEAFF
TRBV29-1	TRBJ2-5	CSVEDGTGRQETQYF
TRBV7-2	TRBJ1-3	CASSLQGSTIYF
TRBV4-2	TRBJ2-2	CASSRVLGTGGPGELFF
TRBV19	TRBJ2-2	CASSPRAGELFF
TRBV27	TRBJ1-3	CASSLSGAGNTIYF
TRBV5-1	TRBJ1-2	CASSLSTVEIGGYTF
TRBV5-1	TRBJ2-1	CASSSLRYHEQFF
TRBV30	TRBJ2-4	CAWSVLDIQYF
TRBV28	TRBJ2-1	CAGQFGRSSPYNEQFF
TRBV5-1	TRBJ2-7	CASSLGEGGEQYF
TRBV4-1	TRBJ1-1	CASSQVDQEVTEAFF
TRBV5-6	TRBJ1-1	CASSLRGLMNTEAFF
TRBV30	TRBJ1-2	CAWSVPAGGAFGYTF
TRBV6-1	TRBJ1-6	CASSEEGGLNSPLHF
TRBV9	TRBJ1-5	CASSAGDSYSNQPQHF
TRBV6-1	TRBJ1-2	CASSERRNYGYTF
TRBV9	TRBJ1-1	CASSAYDRVANTEAFF
TRBV6-1	TRBJ2-5	CASSERLWGGETQYF
TRBV5-6	TRBJ2-7	CASSLGELRRSPTYEQYF
TRBV7-2	TRBJ1-5	CASSLVTGSNQPQHF
TRBV6-1	TRBJ1-4	CASRQGSNEKLFF
TRBV11-3	TRBJ2-7	CASSTPYEQYF
TRBV6-5	TRBJ1-3	CASRLQGARGNTIYF
TRBV18	TRBJ1-4	CASSPGSVSEKLFF
TRBV5-1	TRBJ2-2	CASSLFQLQNTGELFF
TRBV19	TRBJ2-3	CASSIDRADTQYF
TRBV19	TRBJ1-5	CASRTLRLSNQPQHF
TRBV7-7	TRBJ2-5	CASSLAGAVQETQYF
TRBV7-3	TRBJ1-2	CASSPSPAYGYTF
TRBV25-1	TRBJ1-1	CASLSGGWNTEAFF
TRBV7-6	TRBJ1-1	CASSKGGALGTEAFF
TRBV2	TRBJ1-1	CASREQNPMNTEAFF
TRBV9	TRBJ1-1	CASSGRDFPNTEAFF